The 27 T cell receptor beta chains presented below share a single source sample, sequenced in a study of T cell repertoires in cytomegalovirus infection. TCRdb recomputed calls from the reads with MiXCR, one row per CDR3 protein. The table has almost 90,000 distinct CDR3 sequences, about 29% seen once. These receptors have no identified antigens. The specimen comprised CD8+ T cells from cultured PBMCs, sampled from culture after CMV antigen stimulation. These receptors were collected from a human donor in good health (CMV status not recorded). Some clones in this sample may be carry-over from other donors' samples.

The chain links TRBV19 to TRBJ2-2; weak D call: TRBD1 (7 bases). The CDR3 is 17 residues long. Germline V gene data show CDR1 as LNHDA and CDR2 as SQIVND (reference sequence). Trimming took off 1 base at V and 0 bases at J, with 12 bases between the two ends. CDR3 nucleotides: TGTGCCAGTAGTATAGTTGGAGGGGGCACGAACACCGGGGAGCTGTTTTTT. Protein: CASSIVGGGTNTGELFF.

Many counts were recorded for this clonotype. The genes are TRBV28 and TRBJ1-1, with D tentatively TRBD1 (5 bases). There are 14 residues in the CDR3. Germline lookup yields CDR1 MDHEN and CDR2 SYDVKM. V was pared by 5 bases and J by 1 base, with 11 bases between. The CDR3 DNA reads as TGTGCCAGCAGTGACAGTCCGGGGAACACTGAAGCTTTCTTT. This sequence encodes CASSDSPGNTEAFF.

This clonotype was seen at least ten times. This rearrangement joins TRBV4-1 to TRBJ2-3, with D possibly being TRBD2 (6 bases). The CDR3 is 16 residues long. From germline, CDR1 is MGHRA and CDR2 YSYEKL. Trimming took 0 bases from V and 4 from J, leaving 14 bases between them. The CDR3 loop is CASSQEVAAGADTQYF. The CDR3 nucleotides read TGCGCCAGCAGCCAAGAGGTAGCGGCGGGCGCAGATACGCAGTATTTT.

The chain employs TRBV27 and TRBJ1-2, with 8 bases that match TRBD1. V gave up 6 bases and J gave up 8 bases; unmatched junction bases: 14. CDR3 length equals 15 residues. CDR1 is MNHEY and CDR2 is SMNVEV in the germline V gene (reference sequence). The CDR3: CASSPRGREVFGYTF. CDR3 DNA sequence: TGTGCCAGCAGCCCCAGGGGGCGGGAGGTCTTCGGCTACACCTTC.

V usage is TRBV4-1 and J usage is TRBJ1-1; D ambiguous. Germline CDR1 MGHRA, CDR2 YSYEKL. V was trimmed by 1 base and J by 3 bases, leaving 9 bases between them. The CDR3 totals 14 residues. The CDR3 nucleotides are TGCGCCAGCAGCCAAGCGAGGACGGACACTGAAGCTTTCTTT. This sequence encodes CASSQARTDTEAFF.

This rearrangement joins TRBV28 to TRBJ2-7; D is unclear. In germline, CDR1 is MDHEN, CDR2 SYDVKM. The CDR3 is 9 residues long. The CDR3 DNA sequence: TGTGCTATACCTTGCGAGCAGTACTTC. Amino acids: CAIPCEQYF.

The rearrangement uses TRBV7-9 and TRBJ1-2; no clear D gene. This CDR3 region has 11 residues. V lost 0 bases to trimming and J lost 13 bases, with 9 bases between them. Germline-derived CDR1 and CDR2 are SEHNR and FQNEAQ (reference sequence). CDR3 sequence (DNA): TGTGCCAGCAGCTTAGCGGAGACTGGCACCTTC. It yields the protein CASSLAETGTF.

This chain connects TRBV13 to TRBJ1-2; D may be TRBD1 (5 bases). The germline CDR1 and CDR2 sequences are PRHDT and FYEKMQ (reference sequence). The ends were cut back, 5 bases at V and 3 bases at J, with 13 bases in the middle. CDR3 length equals 14 residues. The CDR3 is CASSLGPGDYGYTF. The DNA of the CDR3 is TGTGCCAGCAGCCTGGGACCCGGGGACTATGGCTACACCTTC.

The chain couples TRBV20-1 to TRBJ2-5; 10 nucleotides match TRBD1. The CDR3 has 15 amino acids. Germline values: CDR1 DFQATT, CDR2 SNEGSKA (reference sequence). V shed 6 bases, J shed 4 bases, and the junction held 11 bases outside the gene matches. The CDR3 spells CSARSWGQGRETQYF. Here the CDR3 DNA reads TGCAGTGCCCGATCCTGGGGACAGGGGAGAGAGACCCAGTACTTC.

This clonotype was seen more than once but under ten times. The chain uses TRBV7-9 and TRBJ1-3; D unresolved. The germline gives CDR1 SEHNR, CDR2 FQNEAQ (reference sequence). This CDR3 comprises 13 residues. Trimming removed 5 bases at V and 4 bases at J, with 9 bases between. The CDR3 nucleotides read TGTGCCAGCAGCAGGGTCCTCGGAAACACCATATATTTT. Residues: CASSRVLGNTIYF.

The sample holds one count of this clonotype. V gene TRBV19 combines with J gene TRBJ1-1; tentative D call: TRBD1 (5 bases). V lost 3 bases and J 1 base, leaving 15 bases between the germline ends. Germline V lookup: CDR1 LNHDA, CDR2 SQIVND (reference sequence). This CDR3 comprises 16 residues. The CDR3 loop reads CASSIPAGLRNTEAFF. The CDR3 DNA is TGTGCCAGTAGTATCCCCGCGGGACTCAGGAACACTGAAGCTTTCTTT.

This clonotype was picked up a small number of times. V and J are TRBV5-4 and TRBJ2-1; TRBD2 agrees at 10 bases. CDR3 length equals 14 residues. With V trimmed by 0 bases and J by 10 bases, 4 bases remained unmatched. CDR1 is SGHNT, CDR2 YYREEE, per germline (reference sequence). The CDR3 sequence: CASSLGTSGDEQFF. DNA for the CDR3: TGTGCCAGCAGCTTGGGTACTAGCGGGGACGAGCAGTTCTTC.

In this sample, this clonotype turned up a few times. The chain couples TRBV27 to TRBJ1-5; maybe TRBD1 (5 bases). Deletions cut 1 base from V and 2 bases from J, with 12 bases between. CDR1 is MNHEY and CDR2 is SMNVEV in the germline V gene (reference sequence). The CDR3 sequence is 16 residues long. Here the CDR3 DNA reads TGTGCCAGCAGTTTATTTCCCCCGGGGGGCAATCAGCCCCAGCATTTT. It specifies CASSLFPPGGNQPQHF.

This clonotype was observed at least ten times. CDR3 sequence: CASSSSLAGGLYNEQFF. CDR3 nucleotides: TGTGCCAGCAGCTCCTCACTAGCGGGGGGTCTATACAATGAGCAGTTCTTC. V and J are TRBV9 and TRBJ2-1; TRBD2 matches at 12 bases. V shed 4 bases and J 4 bases; nucleotides not matched to a gene: 9. From germline, CDR1 is SGDLS and CDR2 YYNGEE. The CDR3 has 17 residues.

The V and J genes are TRBV12-3 or TRBV12-4 and TRBJ1-1, with D tentatively TRBD1 (6 bases). Trimming took 8 bases from V and 1 from J, leaving 14 bases between them. The CDR3 covers 14 residues. The CDR3 sequence: CASAEDRRNTEAFF. CDR3 coding DNA: TGTGCCAGCGCGGAGGACAGAAGGAACACTGAAGCTTTCTTT.

The rearrangement links TRBV7-2 to TRBJ2-1, with D possibly TRBD1 on 6 matching bases. Germline V gene lookup returns CDR1 SGHTA and CDR2 FQGNSA. Trimming took off 1 base at V and 6 bases at J, with 16 bases between the two ends. This CDR3 is 16 amino acids long. The CDR3 region has the DNA TGTGCCAGCAGCTTAGGAACAGGGATCATCTTCAATGAGCAGTTCTTC. Translated, it gives CASSLGTGIIFNEQFF. Based on the CDR3 plus reference TRBV7-2 and TRBJ2-1, the full variable domain is GAGVSQSPSNKVTEKGKDVELRCDPISGHTALYWYRQSLGQGLEFLIYFQGNSAPDKSGLPSDRFSAERTGGSVSTLTIQRTQQEDSAVYLCASSLGTGIIFNEQFFGPGTRLTVL.

V usage is TRBV12-3 or TRBV12-4 and J usage is TRBJ1-5; D remains unclear. CDR3 size: 16 residues. With 1 base removed from V and 1 base from J, the gap between germline ends came to 11 bases. CDR3 coding DNA: TGTGCCAGCAGTTTAGGGACGACGGAGAGCAATCAGCCCCAGCATTTT. Translated, it gives CASSLGTTESNQPQHF.

This clonotype has only a few counts. The genes are TRBV7-6 and TRBJ2-1, with no clear D. The V gene lost 2 bases and the J gene lost 2 bases, with 7 bases spanning the gap. Germline V CDR1 and CDR2: SGHVS, FNYEAQ. This CDR3 spans 14 amino acids. Here the CDR3 reads CASSLKGTYNEQFF. DNA for the CDR3: TGTGCCAGCAGCTTAAAGGGAACCTACAATGAGCAGTTCTTC.

The V and J genes are TRBV7-2 and TRBJ2-7, with TRBD2 matching over 14 bases. V trimming: 4 bases; J trimming: 6 bases; junction bases outside the gene matches: 2. CDR3 size: 14 residues. Germline values: CDR1 SGHTA, CDR2 FQGNSA. CDR3 region: CASSSGTSGGEQYF. In DNA form, the CDR3 reads TGTGCCAGCAGCTCTGGGACTAGCGGGGGCGAGCAGTACTTC.

V is TRBV5-5 and J is TRBJ2-1; D unclear. V was pared by 4 bases and J by 8 bases, with 10 bases between. This CDR3 has 12 residues. From germline, CDR1 is SGHKS and CDR2 YYEKEE (reference sequence). This CDR3 is CASSAEDDEQFF. The CDR3 region has the DNA TGTGCCAGCAGCGCTGAAGACGATGAGCAGTTCTTC.

The rearrangement links TRBV6-2 or TRBV6-3 to TRBJ1-5; 7 bases are shared with TRBD1. The junction had 6 bases not matched to a gene; V was cut back by 6 bases and J by 1 base. The CDR3 loop spans 15 amino acids. CDR1 and CDR2 from the germline V gene are MNHEY and SVGEGT. This chain's CDR3 is CASREQGLSNQPQHF. The CDR3, as DNA: TGTGCCAGCAGGGAACAGGGGCTGAGCAATCAGCCCCAGCATTTT.

This CDR3 is CASSSNRDGNEQYF. As DNA, the CDR3 is TGTGCCAGCAGTTCGAACAGGGATGGGAACGAGCAGTACTTC. V gene TRBV27 combines with J gene TRBJ2-7, with TRBD1 as a possible D gene (6 bases). V dropped 4 bases and J dropped 5 bases, with 15 bases sitting between them. The germline CDR1 and CDR2 sequences are MNHEY and SMNVEV (reference sequence). The CDR3 has 14 residues.

This clonotype was recorded only once. The rearrangement links TRBV19 to TRBJ1-1; perhaps TRBD1 as D (5 bases). V lost 5 bases, J lost 1 base, and 11 bases lay in between. The CDR3 extends over 14 amino acids. Germline assignment: CDR1 LNHDA and CDR2 SQIVND (reference sequence). The CDR3 is CASSPRGGNTEAFF. In DNA form, the CDR3 reads TGTGCCAGTAGTCCTCGGGGGGGGAACACTGAAGCTTTCTTT.

The chain is built from TRBV20-1 and TRBJ2-1; 7 bases map to TRBD1. Germline V gene lookup returns CDR1 DFQATT and CDR2 SNEGSKA (reference sequence). The CDR3 is made up of 13 amino acids. V was clipped by 5 bases and J by 3 bases; unmatched bases: 4. CDR3 DNA sequence: TGCAGTGCTGCCCGGGACAGCTACAATGAGCAGTTCTTC. This gives the protein CSAARDSYNEQFF.

This sequence joins TRBV7-9 and TRBJ2-7, with D perhaps matching TRBD1 (5 bases). The germline V gene encodes CDR1 SEHNR and CDR2 FQNEAQ (reference sequence). V was trimmed by 6 bases and J by 2 bases, leaving 8 bases between them. This CDR3 region has 12 residues. CDR3 nucleotide sequence: TGTGCCAGCAGGGCAGGGCCCTACGAGCAGTACTTC. Translated, it gives CASRAGPYEQYF.

This clonotype showed up just a few times. The gene calls are TRBV7-4 and TRBJ2-1; TRBD2 aligns across 10 bases. Looked up from germline, CDR1 is SGHVT and CDR2 is SQSDAQ. This CDR3 has 15 residues. V gave up 7 bases and J gave up 4 bases; unmatched junction bases: 7. CDR3 sequence: CASNIAGGRYNEQFF. The CDR3 region has the DNA TGTGCCAGCAACATAGCGGGGGGACGGTACAATGAGCAGTTCTTC.

This clonotype came up a few times. This sequence joins TRBV7-7 and TRBJ2-2; 7 bases line up with TRBD1. The germline V gene has CDR1 SSHAT and CDR2 FNYEAQ (reference sequence). Losses at the gene ends were 5 bases for V and 7 bases for J; bases not matched to a gene: 4. This CDR3 is built from 13 residues. The DNA for the CDR3 is TGTGCCAGCAGCAGACAGGGTAGCGGGGAGCTGTTTTTT. Translated: CASSRQGSGELFF.